The clone carrying this T cell receptor beta chain was recorded many times. Its antigen is unknown. The data belong to a study of blood T cells in healthy people across ages. Study-level findings and limits: The donors' CMV status was not determined, possibly confounding changes in expanded clonotypes. The study found TCR beta diversity correlated strongly with naive T cell percentage.

Through a sample-barcoded 5' primer and a J-beta primer mix, a second PCR was run for about 7 to 12 cycles. A 12-random-nucleotide template-switch adaptor tagged each cDNA molecule. TCRdb reanalysed the 5' RACE reads using MiXCR and keeps one entry per CDR3 protein. The sample includes about 1,600,000 distinct CDR3 sequences, approximately 38% of them seen just once. Germline V gene lookup returns CDR1 MGHRA and CDR2 YSYEKL. The V segment lost 0 bases and the J segment 0 bases; nucleotides outside the gene matches: 8. This CDR3 spans 18 amino acids. The total RNA that was extracted per sample amounted to at least 5 micrograms.

This chain joins TRBV4-1 and TRBJ1-5; 7 nucleotides align to TRBD1. The specimen sequenced was blood. The clonotype was recovered from a woman aged 18 to 35 in good health. The CDR3: CASSQEHRGFYSNQPQHF. In DNA form, the CDR3 reads TGCGCCAGCAGCCAAGAGCACAGGGGATTCTATAGCAATCAGCCCCAGCATTTT.